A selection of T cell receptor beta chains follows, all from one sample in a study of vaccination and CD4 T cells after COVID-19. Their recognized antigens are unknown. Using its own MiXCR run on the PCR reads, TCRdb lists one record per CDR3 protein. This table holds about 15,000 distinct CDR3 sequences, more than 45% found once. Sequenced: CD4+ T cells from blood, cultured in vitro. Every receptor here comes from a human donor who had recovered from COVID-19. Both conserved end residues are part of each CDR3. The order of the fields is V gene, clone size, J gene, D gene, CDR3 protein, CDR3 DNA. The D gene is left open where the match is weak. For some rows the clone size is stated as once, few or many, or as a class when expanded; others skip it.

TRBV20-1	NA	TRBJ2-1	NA	CSARGGGNEQFF	TGCAGTGCTAGGGGAGGGGGCAATGAGCAGTTCTTC
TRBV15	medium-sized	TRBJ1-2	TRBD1	CATSRRQGAIYGYTF	TGTGCCACCAGCAGACGACAGGGGGCAATCTATGGCTACACCTTC
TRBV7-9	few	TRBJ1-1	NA	CASSLPRTAGPGNTEAFF	TGTGCCAGCAGCTTACCTCGGACAGCCGGCCCTGGGAACACTGAAGCTTTCTTT
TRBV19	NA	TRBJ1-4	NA	CASRGPARGEKLFF	TGTGCCAGTAGGGGTCCCGCTAGGGGGGAAAAACTGTTTTTT
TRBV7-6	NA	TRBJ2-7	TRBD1	CASSPGQERQQYF	TGTGCCAGCAGCCCGGGACAGGAGCGGCAGCAGTACTTC
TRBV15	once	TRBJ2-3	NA	CATSRDGLDSTDTQYF	TGTGCCACCAGCAGAGATGGACTGGATTCCACAGATACGCAGTATTTT
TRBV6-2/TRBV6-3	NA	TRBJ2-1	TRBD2	CASSSWGGGPKSYNEQFF	TGTGCCAGCAGTTCTTGGGGGGGAGGGCCGAAATCCTACAATGAGCAGTTCTTC
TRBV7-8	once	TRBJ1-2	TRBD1	CASSLAQGAGGYTF	TGTGCCAGCAGCTTAGCACAGGGGGCCGGTGGCTACACCTTC
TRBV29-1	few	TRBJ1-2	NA	CSVVRGGGYTF	TGCAGCGTCGTACGGGGGGGTGGCTACACCTTC
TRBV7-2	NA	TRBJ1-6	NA	CASTQWPSVYNSPLHF	TGTGCCAGCACCCAATGGCCGTCCGTTTATAATTCACCCCTCCACTTT
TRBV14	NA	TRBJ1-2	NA	CASSQGGYTF	TGTGCCAGCAGCCAAGGTGGCTACACCTTC
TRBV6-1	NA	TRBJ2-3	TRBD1	CASSGQTGADTQYF	TGTGCCAGCAGTGGACAAACAGGGGCAGATACGCAGTATTTT
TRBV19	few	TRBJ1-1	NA	CASSLRSGTNTEAFF	TGTGCCAGTAGTCTACGAAGCGGTACGAACACTGAAGCTTTCTTT
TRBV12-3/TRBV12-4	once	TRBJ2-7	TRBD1	CASSLGTGAYEQYF	TGTGCCAGCAGTTTGGGGACAGGGGCCTACGAGCAGTACTTC
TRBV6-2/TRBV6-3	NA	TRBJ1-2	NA	CASSYPRTGRPTYGYTF	TGTGCCAGCAGTTACCCCCGGACCGGGCGACCAACCTATGGCTACACCTTC
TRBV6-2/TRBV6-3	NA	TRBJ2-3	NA	CASQHHGSRDTQYF	TGTGCCAGCCAGCATCACGGCAGCCGCGATACGCAGTATTTT
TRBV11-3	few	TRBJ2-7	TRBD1	CASSYRRDRGYEQYF	TGTGCCAGCAGCTACCGCCGGGACAGGGGTTACGAGCAGTACTTC
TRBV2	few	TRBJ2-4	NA	CASVRDKWDIQYF	TGTGCCAGCGTCCGGGACAAATGGGACATTCAGTACTTC
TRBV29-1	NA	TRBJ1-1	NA	CSAAGTYTEAFF	TGCAGCGCCGCCGGGACTTACACTGAAGCTTTCTTT
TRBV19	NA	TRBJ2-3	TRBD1	CASSITVGTGKTDTQYF	TGTGCCAGTAGTATTACGGTCGGGACAGGGAAAACAGATACGCAGTATTTT
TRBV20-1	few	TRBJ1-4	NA	CSARDVTGGKLFF	TGCAGTGCTAGAGATGTGACAGGCGGAAAACTGTTTTTT
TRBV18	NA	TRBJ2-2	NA	CASSPRTDSGELFF	TGTGCCAGCTCACCACGGACCGATTCCGGGGAGCTGTTTTTT
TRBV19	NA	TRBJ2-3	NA	CASRLVGTDTQYF	TGTGCCAGTAGGTTAGTAGGCACAGATACGCAGTATTTT
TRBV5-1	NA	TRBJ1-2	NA	CASSSEDAPYGYTF	TGCGCCAGCAGCTCCGAGGACGCGCCCTATGGCTACACCTTC
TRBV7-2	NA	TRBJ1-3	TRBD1	CASSSSDRRPSGNTIYF	TGTGCCAGCAGCTCATCGGACAGGCGGCCGAGTGGAAACACCATATATTTT
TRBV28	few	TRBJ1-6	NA	CASWRQGGSPLHF	TGTGCCAGCTGGCGGCAGGGAGGTTCACCCCTCCACTTT
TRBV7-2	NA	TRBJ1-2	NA	CASSLQEFFYGYTF	TGTGCCAGCAGTCTACAGGAGTTTTTCTATGGCTACACCTTC
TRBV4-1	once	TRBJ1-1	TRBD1	CASSHYLQGAGAFF	TGCGCCAGCAGCCACTACTTACAGGGGGCGGGGGCTTTCTTT
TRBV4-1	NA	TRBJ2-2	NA	CASSQEAVIANTGELFF	TGCGCCAGCAGCCAAGAGGCGGTCATCGCGAACACCGGGGAGCTGTTTTTT
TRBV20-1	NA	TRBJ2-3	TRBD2	CSARDGTRDTQYF	TGCAGTGCTAGAGACGGGACTAGGGATACGCAGTATTTT
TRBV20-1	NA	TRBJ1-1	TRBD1	CSARDYRQGDTEAFF	TGCAGTGCTAGAGATTACCGACAGGGTGACACTGAAGCTTTCTTT
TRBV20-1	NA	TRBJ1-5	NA	CSVRGTRSNQPQHF	TGCAGTGTCCGCGGGACGCGGAGCAATCAGCCCCAGCATTTT
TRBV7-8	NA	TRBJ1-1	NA	CASYRPGTIKTEAFF	TGTGCCAGCTATCGCCCCGGGACGATAAAAACTGAAGCTTTCTTT
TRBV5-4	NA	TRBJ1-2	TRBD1	CASSLSLTGGGYGYTF	TGTGCCAGCAGCTTGTCCTTGACAGGGGGAGGGTATGGCTACACCTTC
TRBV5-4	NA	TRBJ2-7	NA	CASSQGDLSYEQYF	TGTGCCAGCAGCCAGGGTGACTTATCCTACGAGCAGTACTTC
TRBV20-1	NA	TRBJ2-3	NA	CSAARLSENTDTQYF	TGCAGTGCTGCTAGACTATCTGAAAATACAGATACGCAGTATTTT
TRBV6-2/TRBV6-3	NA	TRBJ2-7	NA	CASSRREGRYEQYF	TGTGCCAGCAGTCGCCGGGAAGGGCGCTACGAGCAGTACTTC
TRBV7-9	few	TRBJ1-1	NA	CASSLGLTVTEAFF	TGTGCCAGCAGCTTAGGTTTGACAGTCACTGAAGCTTTCTTT
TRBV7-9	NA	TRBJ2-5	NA	CASSLYAPRRGIFQETQYF	TGTGCCAGCAGCCTTTATGCCCCCCGTAGGGGAATATTCCAAGAGACCCAGTACTTC
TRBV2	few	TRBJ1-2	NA	CASSEETVTGGYTF	TGTGCCAGCAGTGAAGAGACGGTGACGGGCGGCTACACCTTC
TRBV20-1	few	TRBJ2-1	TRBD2	CSARDPLLALDNEQFF	TGCAGTGCTAGAGACCCCCTACTAGCGTTGGACAATGAGCAGTTCTTC
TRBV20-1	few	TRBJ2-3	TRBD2	CSRLAGGTDTQYF	TGCAGTCGACTAGCGGGGGGCACAGATACGCAGTATTTT
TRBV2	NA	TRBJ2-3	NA	CASSDELTGTDTQYF	TGTGCCAGCAGTGACGAGCTAACTGGCACAGATACGCAGTATTTT
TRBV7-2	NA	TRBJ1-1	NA	CASSLARENTEAFF	TGTGCCAGCAGCTTAGCCAGGGAGAACACTGAAGCTTTCTTT